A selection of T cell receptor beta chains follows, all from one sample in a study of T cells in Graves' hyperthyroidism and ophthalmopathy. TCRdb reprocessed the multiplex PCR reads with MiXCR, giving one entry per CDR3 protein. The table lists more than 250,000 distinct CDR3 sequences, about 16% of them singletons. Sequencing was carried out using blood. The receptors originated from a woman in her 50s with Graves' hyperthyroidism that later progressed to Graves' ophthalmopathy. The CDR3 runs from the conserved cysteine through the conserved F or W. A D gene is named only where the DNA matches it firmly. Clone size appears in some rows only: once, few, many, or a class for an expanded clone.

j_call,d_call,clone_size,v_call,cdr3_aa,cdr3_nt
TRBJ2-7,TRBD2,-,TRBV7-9,CASSLADGGRGIEQYF,TGTGCCAGCAGCTTAGCAGATGGCGGGAGGGGGATCGAGCAGTACTTC
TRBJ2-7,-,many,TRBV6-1,CASSARTASLIYEQYF,TGTGCCAGCAGCGCCCGGACCGCGAGTTTGATATACGAGCAGTACTTC
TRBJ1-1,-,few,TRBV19,CASSPGAGRMNTEAFF,TGTGCCAGTAGTCCGGGGGCAGGACGGATGAACACTGAAGCTTTCTTT
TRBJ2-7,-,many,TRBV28,CTSGAGSYEQYF,TGCACCTCGGGGGCAGGTTCCTACGAGCAGTACTTC
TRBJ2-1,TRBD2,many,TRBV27,CASSGGDYLIYNEQFF,TGTGCCAGCAGTGGGGGGGACTACCTTATATACAATGAGCAGTTCTTC
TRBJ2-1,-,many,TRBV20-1,CSVGGQPSGEQFF,TGCAGTGTCGGTGGACAGCCATCCGGTGAGCAGTTCTTC
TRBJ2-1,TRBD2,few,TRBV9,CASSVRNIAGLAGGPVDEQFF,TGTGCCAGCAGCGTAAGGAACATTGCAGGACTAGCGGGAGGGCCGGTCGATGAGCAGTTCTTC
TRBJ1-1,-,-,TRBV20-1,CSSPRGGNTEAFF,TGCAGTTCCCCCAGGGGCGGGAACACTGAAGCTTTCTTT
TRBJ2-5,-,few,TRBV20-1,CSARRRQGRSGETQYF,TGCAGTGCTAGAAGGAGACAGGGCCGTAGCGGAGAGACCCAGTACTTC
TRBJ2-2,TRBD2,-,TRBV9,CASSEAGEHGELFF,TGTGCCAGCAGTGAAGCGGGAGAGCACGGGGAGCTGTTTTTT
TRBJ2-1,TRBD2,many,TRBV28,CASSLSSGYNEQFF,TGTGCCAGCAGTTTATCTAGCGGTTACAATGAGCAGTTCTTC
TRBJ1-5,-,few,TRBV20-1,CSGGVSNQPQHF,TGCAGTGGGGGAGTTAGCAATCAGCCCCAGCATTTT
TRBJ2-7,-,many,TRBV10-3,CAISPGTGDYEQYF,TGTGCCATCAGCCCTGGGACGGGGGACTACGAGCAGTACTTC
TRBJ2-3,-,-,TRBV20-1,CSARRSHTDTQYF,TGCAGTGCTAGGAGGTCCCACACAGATACGCAGTATTTT
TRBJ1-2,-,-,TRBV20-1,CSARDATGHGDGYTF,TGCAGTGCTAGAGATGCTACAGGGCACGGTGATGGCTACACCTTC
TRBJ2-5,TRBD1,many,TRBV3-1,CASSSVGTGAMETQYF,TGTGCCAGCAGCTCGGTTGGGACAGGGGCGATGGAGACCCAGTACTTC
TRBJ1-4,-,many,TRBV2,CASRATVNEKLFF,TGTGCCAGCAGAGCGACGGTAAATGAAAAACTGTTTTTT
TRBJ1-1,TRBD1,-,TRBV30,CAWNRGGGTEAFF,TGTGCCTGGAACAGGGGGGGGGGCACTGAAGCTTTCTTT
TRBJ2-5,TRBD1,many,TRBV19,CASSRRDRDQETQYF,TGTGCCAGTAGTAGACGGGACAGAGATCAAGAGACCCAGTACTTC
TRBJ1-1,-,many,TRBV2,CASKSGRMNTEAFF,TGTGCCAGCAAGTCGGGTCGTATGAACACTGAAGCTTTCTTT
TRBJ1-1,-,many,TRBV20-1,CSAKKEVEGAFF,TGCAGTGCCAAAAAGGAGGTGGAGGGAGCTTTCTTT
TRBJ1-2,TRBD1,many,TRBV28,CASSFLPPGGIGGHGYTF,TGTGCCAGCAGTTTTCTCCCACCAGGGGGAATCGGAGGGCATGGCTACACCTTC
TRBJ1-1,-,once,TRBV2,CASRSNINTEAFF,TGTGCCAGCAGATCCAACATAAACACTGAAGCTTTCTTT
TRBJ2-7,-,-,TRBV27,CASSLFGRAFSCEQYF,TGTGCCAGCAGTTTATTTGGAAGGGCCTTCTCCTGCGAGCAGTACTTC
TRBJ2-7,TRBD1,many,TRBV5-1,CASSLSGQGEKQYF,TGCGCCAGCAGCTTGTCCGGACAGGGGGAAAAGCAGTACTTC
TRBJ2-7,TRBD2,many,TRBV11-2,CASSLVAGEVYEQYF,TGTGCCAGCAGCTTAGTGGCGGGAGAGGTTTACGAGCAGTACTTC
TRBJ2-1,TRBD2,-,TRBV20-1,CSARTSGINEQFF,TGCAGTGCTAGGACTAGCGGAATCAATGAGCAGTTCTTC
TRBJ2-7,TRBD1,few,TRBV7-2,CASSLYPGQGYEQYF,TGTGCCAGCAGCTTATATCCAGGACAGGGCTACGAGCAGTACTTC